A single sample gave rise to the 14 T cell receptor beta chains below, sequenced in a study of cytomegalovirus exposure and HLA in healthy donors. Vbeta (60) and Jbeta (13) primers were used in the PCR. TCRdb's table, derived via immunoSEQ multiplex PCR, lists solely in-frame clones and lacks some. There are 100,000 or so clones in the sample; around 75% occur only once, and about 4.4% lies in the top ten. The sequencing sample was made of PBMCs. All receptors derive from a young woman in good health and CMV-seropositive.

This chain connects TRBV5-7 to TRBJ2-1, with D possibly matching TRBD2 (6 bases). TRBV5-7 belongs to the ORF category, with a function that is uncertain. Trimming removed 4 bases at V and 3 bases at J, with 17 bases between. CDR3 length: 16 residues. The CDR3 sequence: CASSADPTSNYNEQFF. The DNA of the CDR3 is TGTGCCAGCAGCGCCGACCCGACTAGTAACTACAATGAGCAGTTCTTC.

This clone appeared once. The chain carries TRBV4-3 and TRBJ2-7; TRBD2 matches at 8 bases. This CDR3 is built from 14 residues. Germline V gene lookup returns CDR1 LGHNA and CDR2 YSLEER. The V segment lost 7 bases and the J segment 6 bases; nucleotides outside the gene matches: 11. As DNA, the CDR3 is TGCGCCAGCACCCCGGGGACTAGGGTGGGCGAGCAGTACTTC. It encodes CASTPGTRVGEQYF.

V usage is TRBV5-4 and J usage is TRBJ2-7; D is perhaps TRBD2 (5 bases). CDR1 and CDR2 from the germline V gene are SGHNT and YYREEE (reference sequence). CDR3 length: 13 residues. V lost 0 bases to trimming and J lost 3 bases, with 7 bases between them. The CDR3 is CASSLGELYEQYF. In DNA form, the CDR3 reads TGTGCCAGCAGCTTGGGGGAGCTCTACGAGCAGTACTTC.

V usage is TRBV5-4 and J usage is TRBJ2-7; possible D gene TRBD2, 5 bases. The CDR3 spans 18 residues. V was clipped by 1 base and J by 0 bases, with 20 bases between them. Germline V gene data show CDR1 as SGHNT and CDR2 as YYREEE (reference sequence). The CDR3 reads CASSLWITEAGSSYEQYF. The CDR3 DNA is TGTGCCAGCAGCTTGTGGATTACGGAGGCTGGGAGCTCCTACGAGCAGTACTTC.

The chain recombines TRBV9 with TRBJ1-4; the D gene is possibly TRBD1 (5 bases). Germline V gives CDR1 SGDLS, CDR2 YYNGEE. The CDR3 loop spans 15 amino acids. With 0 bases removed from V and 5 bases from J, the gap between germline ends came to 11 bases. The CDR3 here is CASSVGAGLNEKLFF. CDR3 nucleotides: TGTGCCAGCAGCGTAGGGGCAGGGCTGAATGAAAAACTGTTTTTT.

This chain connects TRBV5-1 to TRBJ1-1, with 7 bases that match TRBD1. V lost 7 bases and J lost 0; bases outside the gene matches: 9. Germline V lookup: CDR1 SGHRS, CDR2 YFSETQ. CDR3 length: 15 amino acids. Written as DNA, the CDR3 is TGCGCCAGCTTAACAGGGGATAGTTTGAACACTGAAGCTTTCTTT. This encodes CASLTGDSLNTEAFF.

The V and J genes are TRBV19 and TRBJ2-6; TRBD1 might be the D (5 bases). This CDR3 has 16 amino acids. Germline V gives CDR1 LNHDA, CDR2 SQIVND (reference sequence). V dropped 5 bases and J dropped 1 base, with 12 bases sitting between them. The CDR3 protein is CASSANPGSGANVLTF. DNA for the CDR3: TGTGCCAGTAGTGCCAACCCAGGGTCTGGGGCCAACGTCCTGACTTTC.

This chain joins TRBV2 and TRBJ1-2; tentatively, D is TRBD1 (6 bases). Germline CDR1 and CDR2: SNHLY and FYNNEI. CDR3 length: 14 residues. The germline V and J ends were trimmed by 6 bases and 4 bases, with 15 bases remaining between them. The CDR3 spells CASRDSRQIYGYTF. The CDR3 DNA follows: TGTGCCAGCAGGGACAGTCGGCAAATCTATGGCTACACCTTC.

This rearrangement joins TRBV19 to TRBJ2-1; 8 bases match TRBD2. After removal of 0 bases from V and 6 bases from J, the junction contained 1 base not matched to a gene. Germline assignment: CDR1 LNHDA and CDR2 SQIVND (reference sequence). This CDR3 is built from 14 residues. CDR3 DNA: TGTGCCAGTAGTATAGATCGGGGGGGCAATGAGCAGTTCTTC. Amino acid sequence: CASSIDRGGNEQFF.

This clone has only a few counts. The genes are TRBV4-1 and TRBJ2-2; TRBD2 agrees at 14 bases. Looked up from germline, CDR1 is MGHRA and CDR2 is YSYEKL. The CDR3 has 18 amino acids. Trimming at V came to 1 base and at J to 4 bases, leaving 5 bases not matched to a gene. The CDR3 coding sequence is TGCGCCAGCAGCCAAGTGGGACTAGCGGGAGTCGGCACCGGGGAGCTGTTTTTT. It yields the protein CASSQVGLAGVGTGELFF.

The rearrangement joins TRBV5-4 to TRBJ2-5; 7 bases agree with TRBD2. The CDR3 runs to 16 residues. Germline V lookup: CDR1 SGHNT, CDR2 YYREEE (reference sequence). Trimming took 0 bases from V and 3 from J; bases not matched to a gene: 8. CDR3 in DNA: TGTGCCAGCAGCTTGGGGGACGGGACTATAGAAGAGACCCAGTACTTC. It encodes CASSLGDGTIEETQYF.

The chain has TRBV4-1 and TRBJ2-2; TRBD2 agrees at 8 bases. Germline lookup yields CDR1 MGHRA and CDR2 YSYEKL. V dropped 4 bases and J dropped 2; count of bases not matched to a gene: 6. The CDR3 is made up of 16 amino acids. CDR3 coding DNA: TGCGCCAGCAGCCTTGCGGGGGGACTCAACACCGGGGAGCTGTTTTTT. Translating gives CASSLAGGLNTGELFF.

V gene TRBV18 combines with J gene TRBJ1-2; no definite D call. CDR1 is KGHSH, CDR2 LQKENI, per germline. Trimming cost V 3 bases and J 4 bases, with 18 bases left between them. This CDR3 region has 16 residues. The CDR3 bases are TGTGCCAGCTCACCCCTCGGGTCCCCTCAACTCTATGGCTACACCTTC. Its translation: CASSPLGSPQLYGYTF.

This clone was seen only a few times. This chain joins TRBV14 and TRBJ2-3; tentative D call: TRBD1 (6 bases). V shed 2 bases and J shed 8 bases, with 11 bases lying between them. CDR1 is SGHDN and CDR2 is FVKESK in the germline V gene. This CDR3 is 13 amino acids long. Written as DNA, the CDR3 is TGTGCCAGCAGCCAATTACTCAGGGGTACGCAGTATTTT. This codes for CASSQLLRGTQYF. The full variable domain, in which reference TRBV14 and TRBJ2-3 provide the parts outside the CDR3, is EAGVTQFPSHSVIEKGQTVTLRCDPISGHDNLYWYRRVMGKEIKFLLHFVKESKQDESGMPNNRFLAERTGGTYSTLKVQPAELEDSGVYFCASSQLLRGTQYFGPGTRLTVL.